A single sample is the source of the 5 T cell receptor beta chains below, sequenced in a study of T cell repertoires in breast cancer. Unpaired genes were suppressed by blocking oligonucleotides during a second nested PCR. MiXCR, applied by TCRdb to the emulsion pairing reads, yields one record per CDR3 protein. The data hold about 40,000 distinct CDR3 sequences, with less than 55% observed a single time. The expanded emulsion RT-PCR method captured paired alpha and beta chains from CD8+ T cells. Sequenced: CD8+ T cells. These receptor sequences come from a pool of human donors with breast cancer or a healthy control (not recorded which).

The chain links TRBV20-1 to TRBJ2-1; D gene unclear. CDR1 DFQATT and CDR2 SNEGSKA come from the germline V gene (reference sequence). Trimming took 3 bases from V and 5 from J, leaving 11 bases between them. CDR3 length: 13 amino acids. The CDR3: CSASNLQDNEQFF. The CDR3 DNA sequence: TGCAGTGCTAGTAATCTTCAAGACAATGAGCAGTTCTTC.

This clonotype occurred a few times. The chain combines TRBV6-1 with TRBJ2-1; 10 bases agree with TRBD2. Germline V gives CDR1 MNHNS, CDR2 SASEGT. The CDR3 is 17 residues long. After removal of 3 bases from V and 5 bases from J, the junction contained 10 bases not matched to a gene. The CDR3 coding sequence is TGTGCCAGCAGTGATAAGGGGACTAGCGAGGGTAACAATGAGCAGTTCTTC. Its protein is CASSDKGTSEGNNEQFF.

This clonotype has just a few counts. This chain uses TRBV3-1 with TRBJ2-3; 7 bases line up with TRBD2. The J segment lost 5 bases and the V segment lost 1 base, leaving 9 bases of the junction unmatched. The CDR3 spans 16 residues. Germline lookup yields CDR1 LGHDT and CDR2 YNNKEL (reference sequence). CDR3 nucleotide sequence: TGTGCCAGCAGCCAAGCTTTATGGGGAGGGCAAGATACGCAGTATTTT. It is translated as CASSQALWGGQDTQYF.

This clonotype was recorded many times. CDR3 nucleotides: TGTGCCAGCAGTGTTGGGACAGCGAAATTGGCTTTCTTT. It translates to CASSVGTAKLAFF. V is TRBV27 and J is TRBJ1-1; 7 bases are a match to TRBD1. The V segment lost 5 bases and the J segment 11 bases; nucleotides outside the gene matches: 11. Germline V gene sequence: CDR1 MNHEY, CDR2 SMNVEV (reference sequence). The CDR3 is 13 residues long.

This clonotype was seen a few times. This rearrangement joins TRBV4-1 to TRBJ1-2; tentatively, D is TRBD1 (6 bases). This CDR3 has 15 residues. Trimming removed 4 bases at V and 4 bases at J, with 16 bases between. Germline-derived CDR1 and CDR2 are MGHRA and YSYEKL. The CDR3 nucleotides are TGCGCCAGCAGCCCTCAAGGGGGTAATATCTATGGCTACACCTTC. This gives the protein CASSPQGGNIYGYTF.